This T cell receptor beta chain was recorded in a study of T cells in Graves' hyperthyroidism and ophthalmopathy. Uncontrolled infection, other autoimmune disease, pregnancy and lactation each barred patients from inclusion. Fresh peripheral blood, more than 8 ml of it, supplied the PBMCs. Study conclusions and caveats: Blood held most thyroid clonotypes expanded above 0.001 frequency.

This clonotype was picked up many times. Its specificity is unknown. The CDR3 is 13 amino acids. Trimming shortened V by 7 bases and J by 7 bases, and 13 bases separated the two germline ends. The investigators amplified TCR beta CDR3 regions from RNA transcripts. With the HTBI primer set, the TCR CDR3 went through a first round of RT-PCR. TCRdb passed the multiplex PCR reads through MiXCR, listing each CDR3 protein once. The top ten clones hold 47% of a sample with 450,000 to 600,000 distinct CDR3 sequences, 15% to 20% of them seen once. The V gene is TRBV12-3 or TRBV12-4, the J gene TRBJ2-2; D gene unclear. The TCR originated in a man between 40 and 49 years old with Graves' ophthalmopathy. Material: blood. CDR3 sequence reads: CASTRLLGGELFF. DNA of the CDR3: TGTGCCAGCACCCGTCTACTGGGCGGGGAGCTGTTTTTT.